This T cell receptor beta chain was found in a study of blood T cell repertoires in COVID-19 (dated by TCRdb to 2018 to 2021). A note on the overall study: Samples covering the acute and convalescent phases of COVID-19 were provided by collaborators in the United States, Italy and Spain. The prospective study material was composed of cDNA or gDNA derived from T cells, B-cell-depleted T cells, or PBMCs. Deeply sampled blood TCRbeta repertoires from subjects exposed to, actively infected with, or recovered from COVID-19 were included in the dataset. The repertoires were made available in a free public database intended to serve as a resource for research on the immune response to SARS-CoV-2. The samples were drawn from two sources: the first 160 participants of the ongoing ImmuneRACE study, and some 1,300 subjects contributed by 6 global collaborators. Nearly every sample came with metadata listing a de-identified subject ID, COVID-19 status, age in years and sex. HLA class I and class II types, where available, came from metadata supplied by the sample provider rather than from assay-based typing. Study-level results and caveats: The quantity of clinical and demographic metadata differed by source and by participant and was supplied without curation.

Comments on this clone: It has no known antigen specificity. No qualities accompany the bases; no much larger clone lies one base away.

Enrolling through a virtual design, the prospective study's participants ranged in age from about 18 to 100 years and lived across some 23 United States geographic areas. Cohort assignment in the prospective study relied on participant-reported clinical history from a screening survey and a study questionnaire. ImmuneRACE Cohort 3 recovered participants were defined by two consecutive negative NP/OP PCR tests, healthcare professional clearance, or symptom resolution. In the prospective study, whole blood, serum and a nasopharyngeal or oropharyngeal swab were collected from each participant by mobile phlebotomists. Over a roughly 2-month period, participants in the prospective study had the option of providing additional blood draws and questionnaires. Blood samples from the prospective study were shipped frozen or at room temperature prior to DNA extraction. V loses 5 bases of germline sequence and J loses 0 bases, and the interval between the two ends is 8 bases. The CDR3 starts with the cysteine, ends with the phenylalanine, and has 15 residues. This entry keeps only the CDR3 DNA: 45 bases, framed from base 1. Taken from the germline V gene, the CDR1 and CDR2 loops are SNHLY and FYNNEI.

TCRbeta CDR3 regions were amplified from genomic DNA using the immunoSEQ Assay, a bias-controlled multiplex PCR. As for the original processing: Nucleated cell counts per sample were estimated from amplification of reference gene primers within the assay. To quantify the absolute abundance of each unique TCRbeta CDR3 rearrangement, sequence reads were collapsed and filtered. Productive Simpson clonality was computed per sample as the square root of Simpson's diversity index over productive rearrangements. Imported from immuneACCESS, the table was reduced by TCRdb to in-frame sequences with V and J called. These copies leave out some clones; in studies compared against another copy, an unresolved V gene accounts for under half, and the cause of the remainder is not known. V, J and clone size were drawn from that table, and D and trimming were deduced from the DNA. Present in this sample are about 330,000 clones, 92% of which were seen just once. Roughly 18% of the sample is taken by the ten largest.

Source material: PBMCs or T cells enriched from blood (not recorded which). The chain joins TRBV2 to TRBJ1-6; the D segment could be TRBD1, given 6 matching bases. This clonotype was sampled from a woman aged 25 to 39 who had recovered from COVID-19. The nucleotide sequence is given as TGTGCCAGCAGTCAGGGGAACTCCTATAATTCACCCCTCCACTTT. It encodes CASSQGNSYNSPLHF.